The present entry profiles one TCR beta chain with its context. Its antigen is undetermined. This entry comes from a study of cytomegalovirus exposure and HLA in healthy donors. Study-wide points: Cytomegalovirus association was listed for about 180 TCR beta chains.

V trimming: 5 bases; J trimming: 0 bases; junction bases outside the gene matches: 5. CDR1 and CDR2 (germline): MNHEY, SMNVEV (reference sequence). There are 15 residues in the CDR3. The assay was immunoSEQ multiplex PCR, and TCRdb's table has in-frame clones only and misses some. The sample includes about 100,000 clones, about 85% of them seen just once. The chain links TRBV27 to TRBJ2-7; 9 positions match TRBD1. The specimen sequenced was PBMCs. This TCR derives from a woman aged 18-29 years in good health and CMV-seronegative. CDR3 in amino acids: CASSLRDRVSYEQYF. In nucleotides, the CDR3 is TGTGCCAGCAGTCTCCGGGACAGGGTCTCCTACGAGCAGTACTTC.